These 27 T cell receptor beta chains were all obtained from the same sample, sequenced in a study of PD-1 blockade in mismatch repair-deficient tumors. Measured with immunoSEQ multiplex PCR; TCRdb has only the in-frame clones, and not every one. The sample contains 100,000 to 150,000 clones, about nine tenths of which appear only once. This specimen consisted of peripheral blood, obtained 72 weeks after starting pembrolizumab. The receptors come from an adult with mismatch repair-deficient cancer.

The J gene is TRBJ2-2, the V gene TRBV29-1, with a possible D match to TRBD1 (6 bases). CDR3 size: 13 residues. The V and J ends lost 5 bases and 6 bases respectively, with 13 bases between them. The germline V gene has CDR1 SQVTM and CDR2 ANQGSEA. In nucleotides, the CDR3 is TGCAGCGTTCTCAGGGGCGCGGCCGGGGAGCTGTTTTTT. This translates into CSVLRGAAGELFF.

The chain combines TRBV4-2 with TRBJ2-6; D is perhaps TRBD1 (6 bases). Germline-derived CDR1 and CDR2 are LGHNA and YNFKEQ. This CDR3 has 16 residues. Trimming removed 3 bases from V and 4 bases from J, with 13 bases in between. Written as DNA, the CDR3 is TGTGCCAGCAGCCAGGAAACAGGGCTAGGGGCCAACGTCCTGACTTTC. Translation: CASSQETGLGANVLTF.

The genes are TRBV4-2 and TRBJ2-3; the match to TRBD2 covers 13 bases. The germline CDR1 and CDR2 sequences are LGHNA and YNFKEQ. V lost 1 base, J lost 6 bases, and 1 base stayed unmatched. This CDR3 is 15 amino acids long. CDR3 DNA sequence: TGTGCCAGCAGCCAAGGGACTAGCGGGAGTGATACGCAGTATTTT. Its translation: CASSQGTSGSDTQYF.

This CDR3 reads CASSPGRSYEQYF. The CDR3 coding sequence is TGTGCCAGCAGCCCCGGTCGTTCCTACGAGCAGTACTTC. The rearrangement uses TRBV13 and TRBJ2-7; D is unclear. The CDR3 is 13 residues long. The V gene's germline CDR1 is PRHDT and CDR2 FYEKMQ (reference sequence). V gave up 5 bases and J gave up 1 base, with 9 bases separating them.

V and J are TRBV2 and TRBJ2-7, with D unclear. Germline V gene data show CDR1 as SNHLY and CDR2 as FYNNEI. Between the trimmed V and J ends, which lost 0 bases and 0 bases, there was a span of 6 bases. The CDR3 spans 14 residues. This CDR3 reads CASSEAGHSYEQYF. For the CDR3, the DNA is TGTGCCAGCAGTGAAGCAGGTCACTCCTACGAGCAGTACTTC.

The chain recombines TRBV12-5 with TRBJ2-1; a weak D match, TRBD1 (5 bases). The CDR3 spans 14 residues. Germline V lookup: CDR1 LGHNT, CDR2 FRNRAP. The germline V and J ends were trimmed by 7 bases and 5 bases, with 15 bases remaining between them. The CDR3 reads CASATGRVDNEQFF. As DNA, the CDR3 is TGTGCTAGTGCCACCGGCAGGGTGGACAATGAGCAGTTCTTC.

CDR3 in DNA: TGTGCCAGCAATCCTAGCGGGAGAGGCTACGAGCAGTACTTC. It translates to CASNPSGRGYEQYF. This rearrangement joins TRBV28 to TRBJ2-7; 10 bases match TRBD2. J gave up 3 bases and V 7 bases, and 6 bases lay outside the gene matches. The CDR3 length is 14 residues. CDR1 and CDR2 from the germline V gene are MDHEN and SYDVKM. Looking up the rest from reference TRBV28 and TRBJ2-7 gives the full variable domain: DVKVTQSSRYLVKRTGEKVFLECVQDMDHENMFWYRQDPGLGLRLIYFSYDVKMKEKGDIPEGYSVSREKKERFSLILESASTNQTSMYLCASNPSGRGYEQYFGPGTRLTVT.

The V call is TRBV29-1, the J call TRBJ2-1; D is perhaps TRBD1 (5 bases). Germline lookup yields CDR1 SQVTM and CDR2 ANQGSEA. The CDR3 sequence is 11 residues long. Trimming stripped 3 bases from V and 9 bases from J, with 9 bases between. Here the CDR3 DNA reads TGCAGCGTTGATTCAGGGTCTGAGCAGTTCTTC. Protein sequence: CSVDSGSEQFF.

The rearrangement links TRBV5-5 to TRBJ2-2, with D tentatively TRBD2 (5 bases). The CDR3 covers 14 residues. The V gene lost 0 bases and the J gene lost 3 bases, with 6 bases spanning the gap. The germline V gene has CDR1 SGHKS and CDR2 YYEKEE (reference sequence). CDR3 DNA sequence: TGTGCCAGCAGCTTGGCCGGGGACACCGGGGAGCTGTTTTTT. This translates into CASSLAGDTGELFF.

The chain joins TRBV5-1 to TRBJ2-1; 7 bases map to TRBD2. Trimming at V came to 4 bases and at J to 8 bases, leaving 9 bases not matched to a gene. The CDR3 loop spans 14 amino acids. Germline-derived CDR1 and CDR2 are SGHRS and YFSETQ. CDR3 region: CASSLWEGPDEQFF. The CDR3 bases are TGCGCCAGCAGCCTGTGGGAGGGCCCGGATGAGCAGTTCTTC.

About this clone itself: Other DNA sequences in this sample translate to the same CDR3. This chain uses TRBV28 with TRBJ1-2; a weak D match, TRBD1 (5 bases). V lost 5 bases, J lost 5 bases, and 21 bases lay in between. Germline V gene sequence: CDR1 MDHEN, CDR2 SYDVKM. The CDR3 has 16 amino acids. CDR3 protein: CASSRFAGYGQYGYTF. The CDR3 DNA reads as TGTGCCAGCAGTCGCTTCGCAGGGTATGGCCAGTATGGCTACACCTTC.

V gene TRBV19 combines with J gene TRBJ1-1; 7 bases align to TRBD1. CDR1 is LNHDA, CDR2 SQIVND, per germline (reference sequence). V trimming: 3 bases; J trimming: 6 bases; junction bases outside the gene matches: 13. This CDR3 has 16 amino acids. In nucleotides, the CDR3 is TGTGCCAGTAGTATCTCAGTGGGGACAGAGCTGTCTGAAGCTTTCTTT. Amino acids: CASSISVGTELSEAFF.

The chain employs TRBV6-1 and TRBJ1-4; 7 positions agree with TRBD1. The CDR3 runs 18 residues. Germline CDR1 MNHNS, CDR2 SASEGT. V shed 0 bases and J 7 bases; nucleotides not matched to a gene: 14. CDR3 bases: TGTGCCAGCAGTGAAGCGGGGGGCGACAGGGCACAGGGTGAAAAACTGTTTTTT. Encoded protein: CASSEAGGDRAQGEKLFF.

The gene calls are TRBV30 and TRBJ2-5; possible D gene TRBD2, 5 bases. Trimming stripped 3 bases from V and 0 bases from J, with 5 bases between. From germline, CDR1 is GTSNPN and CDR2 SVGIG (reference sequence). The CDR3 runs to 12 residues. The DNA of the CDR3 is TGTGCCTGGAGCGGGGACCAAGAGACCCAGTACTTC. Translated, it gives CAWSGDQETQYF.

V and J are TRBV5-1 and TRBJ1-2, with 9 bases fitting TRBD1. The CDR3 runs to 15 residues. The germline CDR1 and CDR2 sequences are SGHRS and YFSETQ. V lost 3 bases and J lost 8; bases outside the gene matches: 11. DNA of the CDR3: TGCGCCAGCAGCTCTGGGACAGGGTTTTCTAGAGGCTACACCTTC. Translated: CASSSGTGFSRGYTF. Together with reference TRBV5-1 and TRBJ1-2, the CDR3 gives the full variable domain: KAGVTQTPRYLIKTRGQQVTLSCSPISGHRSVSWYQQTPGQGLQFLFEYFSETQRNKGNFPGRFSGRQFSNSRSEMNVSTLELGDSALYLCASSSGTGFSRGYTFGSGTRLTVV.

As DNA, the CDR3 is TGTGCCAGTAGTATCTTTAGCGGGGCCCCTAGCACAGATACGCAGTATTTT. Its protein product is CASSIFSGAPSTDTQYF. The J gene is TRBJ2-3, the V gene TRBV19; 8 positions agree with TRBD2. Germline lookup yields CDR1 LNHDA and CDR2 SQIVND (reference sequence). CDR3 size: 17 residues. The V and J ends lost 3 bases and 0 bases, in that order; junction bases with no gene match: 8.

V usage is TRBV15 and J usage is TRBJ2-1, with D hard to call. The CDR3 runs 14 residues. The V gene lost 0 bases and the J gene lost 9 bases, with 12 bases spanning the gap. Germline CDR1 LNHNV, CDR2 YYDKDF (reference sequence). Written as DNA, the CDR3 is TGTGCCACCAGCAGAGATGTTGGTTACGGTGAGCAGTTCTTC. This codes for CATSRDVGYGEQFF. The whole variable domain, remainder taken from reference TRBV15 and TRBJ2-1, is DAMVIQNPRYQVTQFGKPVTLSCSQTLNHNVMYWYQQKSSQAPKLLFHYYDKDFNNEADTPDNFQSRRPNTSFCFLDIRSPGLGDTAMYLCATSRDVGYGEQFFGPGTRLTVL.

This chain connects TRBV27 to TRBJ1-2, with D possibly TRBD1 on 5 matching bases. There are 14 residues in the CDR3. The V end was cut by 6 bases, the J end by 4 bases, with 15 bases between. CDR1 is MNHEY, CDR2 SMNVEV, per germline (reference sequence). CDR3 bases: TGTGCCAGCAGACCAATAGGCGGGGGCTATGGCTACACCTTC. The encoded protein is CASRPIGGGYGYTF.

The genes are TRBV4-1 and TRBJ2-7; TRBD2 matches at 11 bases. CDR1 is MGHRA, CDR2 YSYEKL, per germline. V shed 6 bases and J 5 bases; nucleotides not matched to a gene: 15. CDR3 length: 17 residues. The CDR3 nucleotides read TGCGCCAGCAGTCCTCAGAGCATAGCGGGAGGGCCCCACGAGCAGTACTTC. Translating it yields CASSPQSIAGGPHEQYF.

The chain carries TRBV14 and TRBJ2-7, with 8 bases aligning to TRBD1. Per the germline V gene, CDR1 is SGHDN and CDR2 is FVKESK. V lost 4 bases, J lost 2 bases, and 4 bases stayed unmatched. The CDR3 loop spans 14 amino acids. Here the CDR3 DNA reads TGTGCCAGCAGCCGAGGACAGGGTACCTACGAGCAGTACTTC. Residues: CASSRGQGTYEQYF.

The chain has TRBV27 and TRBJ2-7; the match to TRBD1 covers 7 bases. CDR1 is MNHEY, CDR2 SMNVEV, per germline (reference sequence). V trimming: 5 bases; J trimming: 2 bases; junction bases outside the gene matches: 12. The CDR3 runs 16 residues. CDR3 residues: CASSASSGTVAYEQYF. CDR3 nucleotides: TGTGCCAGCAGTGCCTCATCCGGGACAGTGGCCTACGAGCAGTACTTC.

The rearrangement joins TRBV7-3 to TRBJ2-5, with D perhaps assigned TRBD1 or TRBD2 (5 bases each). Germline assignment: CDR1 SGHTA and CDR2 FQGTGA. This CDR3 has 15 residues. The V end lost 4 bases, the J end lost 4 bases, and 16 bases lay between the germline ends. The CDR3 loop is CASSSGTLRAETQYF. CDR3 DNA: TGTGCCAGCAGCTCAGGGACCCTCCGAGCAGAGACCCAGTACTTC.

With regard to this clone: Other DNA sequences from this sample encode an identical CDR3 as well. This chain uses TRBV27 with TRBJ2-1, with 13 bases aligning to TRBD2. The CDR3 covers 15 residues. J was trimmed by 5 bases and V by 4 bases; bases with no gene match: 2. Germline lookup yields CDR1 MNHEY and CDR2 SMNVEV (reference sequence). The CDR3 reads CASSSGTSGNNEQFF. CDR3 coding DNA: TGTGCCAGCAGTTCGGGGACTAGCGGGAACAATGAGCAGTTCTTC.

The chain combines TRBV2 with TRBJ2-3, with 9 bases aligning to TRBD1. The CDR3 is made up of 15 amino acids. The V segment lost 6 bases and the J segment 4 bases; nucleotides outside the gene matches: 8. Germline V gene lookup returns CDR1 SNHLY and CDR2 FYNNEI. This CDR3 is CASSPGTGLPDTQYF. The CDR3 DNA reads as TGTGCCAGCAGCCCCGGGACAGGGCTTCCAGATACGCAGTATTTT.

This chain joins TRBV6-4 and TRBJ1-1; 7 nucleotides line up with TRBD1. Trimming took 4 bases from V and 1 from J; bases not matched to a gene: 3. This CDR3 region has 14 residues. Germline assignment: CDR1 MRHNA and CDR2 SNTAGT. The CDR3 region has the DNA TGTGCCAGCAGTGGTACAGGGGAGAACACTGAAGCTTTCTTT. Protein product: CASSGTGENTEAFF.

The V gene is TRBV7-9, the J gene TRBJ2-3; tentatively, D is TRBD1 (5 bases). The V and J ends lost 6 bases and 5 bases respectively, with 9 bases between them. Germline CDR1 and CDR2: SEHNR and FQNEAQ (reference sequence). The CDR3 length is 12 residues. The CDR3 sequence: CASRSTEDTQYF. The CDR3 DNA reads TGTGCCAGCAGATCGACAGAAGATACGCAGTATTTT.

The V gene is TRBV5-4, the J gene TRBJ2-5; 7 nucleotides line up with TRBD2. Germline lookup yields CDR1 SGHNT and CDR2 YYREEE (reference sequence). The CDR3 runs 16 residues. J was trimmed by 3 bases and V by 4 bases; bases with no gene match: 12. CDR3 DNA sequence: TGTGCCAGCAGCAAATTGCCGGCGGGAGCTAAAGAGACCCAGTACTTC. Its protein is CASSKLPAGAKETQYF.